Each of the 30 T cell receptor beta chains below was sequenced from the same sample in a study of blood T cells in healthy people across ages. Together with a sample-barcoded 5' primer, a J-beta primer mix was included in a second PCR lasting roughly 6 to 12 cycles. TCRdb redid the calling of the 5' RACE reads with MiXCR, one entry per CDR3 protein. This table holds about 320,000 distinct CDR3 sequences, 25% to 30% found once. Sequencing was done on a sample of blood. These TCRs come from a woman between 70 and 85 years old in good health.

This clonotype showed up just a few times. The rearrangement joins TRBV9 to TRBJ2-7, with 7 bases that match TRBD2. The ends lost 7 bases at V and 0 bases at J; junction bases unmatched: 10. The length of the CDR3 is 15 residues. Germline CDR1 is SGDLS and CDR2 is YYNGEE. The CDR3, as DNA: TGTGCCAGCGGGGCGGGAGAGGGCCACTCCTACGAGCAGTACTTC. Amino acid sequence: CASGAGEGHSYEQYF.

The V and J genes are TRBV7-8 and TRBJ2-1; tentative D call: TRBD2 (5 bases). The CDR3 runs 16 residues. CDR1 SGHVS and CDR2 FQNEAQ come from the germline V gene. V gave up 4 bases and J gave up 5 bases, with 18 bases separating them. CDR3 nucleotides: TGTGCCAGCAGCTCCCAACTAGTAACATTAAACAATGAGCAGTTCTTC. Protein: CASSSQLVTLNNEQFF. The variable domain in full, with the rest retrieved from reference TRBV7-8 and TRBJ2-1, is GAGVSQSPRYKVAKRGQDVALRCDPISGHVSLFWYQQALGQGPEFLTYFQNEAQLDKSGLPSDRFFAERPEGSVSTLKIQRTQQEDSAVYLCASSSQLVTLNNEQFFGPGTRLTVL.

The chain employs TRBV7-9 and TRBJ2-3, with 8 bases fitting TRBD2. The CDR3 runs 17 residues. V lost 2 bases, J lost 2 bases, and 9 bases stayed unmatched. CDR1 is SEHNR, CDR2 FQNEAQ, per germline (reference sequence). CDR3 sequence reads: CASSLSSSGPITDTQYF. For the CDR3, the DNA is TGTGCCAGCAGCTTATCCTCTAGCGGGCCGATCACAGATACGCAGTATTTT.

This clonotype showed up just a few times. The CDR3 region has the DNA TGTGCCAGCTCACCCCCAACTAGCGGGTCTTTCTCCTACAATGAGCAGTTCTTC. Its translation: CASSPPTSGSFSYNEQFF. The rearrangement joins TRBV18 to TRBJ2-1; 9 nucleotides line up with TRBD2. Unmatched junction bases numbered 9, after V lost 3 bases and J lost 0 bases. CDR1 is KGHSH and CDR2 is LQKENI in the germline V gene. This CDR3 is 18 amino acids long.

This clonotype was found a few times. The chain has TRBV20-1 and TRBJ2-5; D is possibly TRBD2 (5 bases). The germline CDR1 and CDR2 sequences are DFQATT and SNEGSKA (reference sequence). V lost 2 bases to trimming and J lost 1 base, with 14 bases between them. This CDR3 region has 15 residues. CDR3 sequence reads: CSARSAAGRQETQYF. In DNA, the CDR3 is TGCAGTGCTAGAAGTGCGGCGGGCCGCCAAGAGACCCAGTACTTC.

This chain uses TRBV5-1 with TRBJ2-3; 9 bases are shared with TRBD2. The CDR3 totals 16 residues. After removal of 2 bases from V and 4 bases from J, the junction contained 8 bases not matched to a gene. Germline CDR1 is SGHRS and CDR2 is YFSETQ. The CDR3 reads CASSFEGREGPDTQYF. Here the CDR3 DNA reads TGCGCCAGCAGCTTTGAAGGGCGGGAGGGGCCAGATACGCAGTATTTT.

The V and J genes are TRBV29-1 and TRBJ2-2, with a tentative D call TRBD1 (6 bases). The germline V gene encodes CDR1 SQVTM and CDR2 ANQGSEA. Trimming took off 4 bases at V and 4 bases at J, with 13 bases between the two ends. CDR3 length: 14 residues. The DNA of the CDR3 is TGCAGCGTTGCTTGGGCAGGGGTCACCGGGGAGCTGTTTTTT. It yields the protein CSVAWAGVTGELFF.

This clonotype was seen more than once but under ten times. The V and J genes are TRBV12-3 or TRBV12-4 and TRBJ2-1; 10 positions match TRBD1. The V segment lost 6 bases and the J segment 6 bases; nucleotides outside the gene matches: 14. The CDR3 contains 17 residues. Written as DNA, the CDR3 is TGTGCCAGCAGCCAAACCCCTCGGGACAGGGGAGGCAATGAGCAGTTCTTC. It codes for CASSQTPRDRGGNEQFF.

There are a few counts of this clonotype. The chain links TRBV6-5 to TRBJ2-5; 8 bases are shared with TRBD2. There are 15 residues in the CDR3. V shed 5 bases, J shed 3 bases, and the junction held 8 bases outside the gene matches. Germline lookup yields CDR1 MNHEY and CDR2 SVGAGI. The CDR3 DNA is TGTGCCAGCAGTGCCGATACAGCGGGAGAAGAGACCCAGTACTTC. This encodes CASSADTAGEETQYF.

The V call is TRBV28, the J call TRBJ2-7; no firm D call. In germline, CDR1 is MDHEN, CDR2 SYDVKM. Trimming took 5 bases from V and 0 from J, leaving 11 bases between them. CDR3 size: 14 residues. The CDR3 loop is CASSTPRSSYEQYF. In nucleotides, the CDR3 is TGTGCCAGCAGTACCCCCAGGAGCTCCTACGAGCAGTACTTC.

This chain's CDR3 is CATSGYDSTDTQYF. Here the CDR3 DNA reads TGTGCCACCAGCGGATATGATAGCACAGATACGCAGTATTTT. This chain connects TRBV15 to TRBJ2-3; D gene ambiguous. Germline V lookup: CDR1 LNHNV, CDR2 YYDKDF (reference sequence). V lost 5 bases, J lost 0 bases, and 9 bases lay in between. This CDR3 spans 14 amino acids.

This rearrangement joins TRBV29-1 to TRBJ1-2; 8 bases line up with TRBD1. CDR3 length equals 13 residues. Per germline, CDR1 SQVTM and CDR2 ANQGSEA. J was trimmed by 6 bases and V by 5 bases; bases with no gene match: 8. Here the CDR3 reads CSVSDRALNGYTF. CDR3 nucleotide sequence: TGCAGCGTTTCGGACAGGGCTCTTAATGGCTACACCTTC. Supplemented by reference TRBV29-1 and TRBJ1-2, the full variable domain reads SAVISQKPSRDICQRGTSLTIQCQVDSQVTMMFWYRQQPGQSLTLIATANQGSEATYESGFVIDKFPISRPNLTFSTLTVSNMSPEDSSIYLCSVSDRALNGYTFGSGTRLTVV.

The DNA of the CDR3 is TGTGCCAGTGAGGAGGGGATGGGGGCCAGGACTAATGAAAAACTGTTTTTT. Translated: CASEEGMGARTNEKLFF. The chain recombines TRBV4-2 with TRBJ1-4; tentatively, D is TRBD1 (6 bases). The length of the CDR3 is 17 residues. V was clipped by 9 bases and J by 2 bases, with 22 bases between them. CDR1 and CDR2 from the germline V gene are LGHNA and YNFKEQ.

V usage is TRBV3-1 and J usage is TRBJ1-5; D unclear. The germline CDR1 and CDR2 sequences are LGHDT and YNNKEL (reference sequence). The V gene lost 0 bases and the J gene lost 7 bases, with 13 bases spanning the gap. The CDR3 has 15 amino acids. This chain's CDR3 is CASSQDRRKVQPQHF. CDR3 DNA sequence: TGTGCCAGCAGCCAAGATAGGCGCAAAGTACAGCCCCAGCATTTT. The whole variable domain, filled in from reference TRBV3-1 and TRBJ1-5, reads DTAVSQTPKYLVTQMGNDKSIKCEQNLGHDTMYWYKQDSKKFLKIMFSYNNKELIINETVPNRFSPKSPDKAHLNLHINSLELGDSAVYFCASSQDRRKVQPQHFGDGTRLSIL.

This chain connects TRBV9 to TRBJ2-5; D assignment may be TRBD1 or TRBD2 (6 bases each). Germline CDR1 SGDLS, CDR2 YYNGEE. This CDR3 is 15 amino acids long. V was pared by 4 bases and J by 2 bases, with 15 bases between. CDR3 sequence reads: CASSLKGGWQETQYF. For the CDR3, the DNA is TGTGCCAGCAGCTTAAAAGGGGGGTGGCAAGAGACCCAGTACTTC.

J is TRBJ1-4 and V is TRBV7-2; D ambiguous. Trimming left V 5 bases short and J 16 bases short, with 20 bases between. Germline CDR1 is SGHTA and CDR2 is FQGNSA. The CDR3 has 13 residues. DNA of the CDR3: TGTGCCAGCAGCATAGGGTGGGGAACAGAGAAGTTTTTT. Translated: CASSIGWGTEKFF.

This clonotype occurred a few times. The V and J genes are TRBV29-1 and TRBJ1-4, with unresolved D. V lost 0 bases and J lost 7, with 12 bases in between. Germline CDR1 SQVTM, CDR2 ANQGSEA. The CDR3 has 14 amino acids. CDR3 coding DNA: TGCAGCGTTGAAGAAGAGATAGGCGGTGAAAAACTGTTTTTT. Amino acid sequence: CSVEEEIGGEKLFF.

V and J are TRBV29-1 and TRBJ1-1, with 10 bases that match TRBD1. The CDR3 consists of 16 residues. In germline, CDR1 is SQVTM, CDR2 ANQGSEA. J lost 4 bases, V lost 3 bases, and 11 bases had no gene match. The CDR3 protein is CSVDHPGQGFATEAFF. In nucleotides, the CDR3 is TGCAGCGTTGACCACCCGGGACAGGGGTTCGCCACTGAAGCTTTCTTT.

The V call is TRBV27, the J call TRBJ2-7, with D hard to call. The V and J ends lost 5 bases and 5 bases respectively, with 10 bases between them. There are 12 residues in the CDR3. Germline-derived CDR1 and CDR2 are MNHEY and SMNVEV (reference sequence). CDR3 sequence reads: CASSPKPHEQYF. CDR3 DNA: TGTGCCAGCAGTCCCAAGCCCCACGAGCAGTACTTC.

The V call is TRBV5-1, the J call TRBJ2-7, with TRBD1 identical over 8 bases. With 5 bases clipped from V and 0 bases from J, the junction kept 4 bases outside the gene matches. CDR1 is SGHRS, CDR2 YFSETQ, per germline. This CDR3 spans 14 amino acids. The CDR3 loop reads CASRGTGDSYEQYF. The CDR3 nucleotides are TGCGCCAGCAGGGGGACAGGCGACTCCTACGAGCAGTACTTC.

This clonotype was found a few times. The chain recombines TRBV3-1 with TRBJ2-1; D gene uncertain. From germline, CDR1 is LGHDT and CDR2 YNNKEL (reference sequence). Deletions cut 0 bases from V and 8 bases from J, with 5 bases between. The CDR3 contains 12 residues. CDR3: CASSQELYEQFF. The DNA for the CDR3 is TGTGCCAGCAGCCAAGAACTGTATGAGCAGTTCTTC.

This clonotype occurred a few times. The rearrangement uses TRBV20-1 and TRBJ2-1; possibly TRBD2 for D (6 bases). Germline values: CDR1 DFQATT, CDR2 SNEGSKA (reference sequence). The CDR3 length is 15 residues. V was trimmed by 3 bases and J by 6 bases, leaving 18 bases between them. This chain's CDR3 is CSARPGGPGINEQFF. The DNA of the CDR3 is TGCAGTGCTAGGCCTGGAGGGCCGGGTATCAATGAGCAGTTCTTC.

The V call is TRBV7-2, the J call TRBJ2-5; D gene ambiguous. The germline V gene has CDR1 SGHTA and CDR2 FQGNSA. This CDR3 comprises 14 residues. V lost 1 base, J lost 1 base, and 7 bases lay in between. CDR3 sequence: CASSLGLFQETQYF. In DNA form, the CDR3 reads TGTGCCAGCAGCTTAGGACTCTTCCAAGAGACCCAGTACTTC.

In its sample, this clonotype was seen a few times. The gene calls are TRBV18 and TRBJ2-7; tentatively, D is TRBD1 (6 bases). Germline V CDR1 and CDR2: KGHSH, LQKENI. Trimming shortened V by 2 bases and J by 3 bases, and 8 bases separated the two germline ends. The length of the CDR3 is 13 residues. The CDR3: CASSPSRGYEQYF. The CDR3 DNA reads TGTGCCAGCTCACCATCCAGGGGCTACGAGCAGTACTTC.

The chain has TRBV9 and TRBJ1-4; 9 nucleotides line up with TRBD1. V shed 3 bases, J shed 6 bases, and the junction held 6 bases outside the gene matches. The CDR3 covers 15 residues. The germline gives CDR1 SGDLS, CDR2 YYNGEE. The CDR3 sequence is CASSGSRDRDEKLFF. The CDR3 DNA reads TGTGCCAGCAGCGGGTCCCGGGACAGGGATGAAAAACTGTTTTTT.

The chain joins TRBV20-1 to TRBJ2-5; 9 nucleotides agree with TRBD2. With the DNA end fitting TRBJ2-1 better, the J assignment may be wrong. Germline V gene data show CDR1 as DFQATT and CDR2 as SNEGSKA (reference sequence). This CDR3 spans 15 amino acids. CDR3: CSARDRTSVYNEQFF. The CDR3 DNA is TGCAGTGCTAGAGATCGGACTAGCGTCTACAATGAGCAGTTCTTC.

The CDR3 region is CASSLWGRAKNIQYF. The CDR3 DNA sequence: TGTGCCAGCAGCTTGTGGGGGAGGGCCAAAAACATTCAGTACTTC. This chain links TRBV5-6 with TRBJ2-4, with D maybe TRBD2 (6 bases). V lost 1 base and J 1 base, leaving 9 bases between the germline ends. The CDR3 spans 15 residues. Germline V gene sequence: CDR1 SGHDT, CDR2 YYEEEE.

This rearrangement joins TRBV20-1 to TRBJ2-5; no firm D call. Trimming removed 3 bases at V and 5 bases at J, with 7 bases between. Germline V lookup: CDR1 DFQATT, CDR2 SNEGSKA (reference sequence). The length of the CDR3 is 11 residues. The CDR3 DNA sequence: TGCAGTGCTAGCTACATTGAGACCCAGTACTTC. Its translation: CSASYIETQYF.

This clonotype was seen a handful of times. J is TRBJ1-2 and V is TRBV15; no clear D gene. Per the germline V gene, CDR1 is LNHNV and CDR2 is YYDKDF (reference sequence). V lost 1 base and J lost 8, with 11 bases in between. The CDR3 extends over 13 amino acids. DNA for the CDR3: TGTGCCACCAGCAGAGGTACCGCGGGCGGCTACACCTTC. This translates into CATSRGTAGGYTF. Looking up the rest from reference TRBV15 and TRBJ1-2 gives the full variable domain: DAMVIQNPRYQVTQFGKPVTLSCSQTLNHNVMYWYQQKSSQAPKLLFHYYDKDFNNEADTPDNFQSRRPNTSFCFLDIRSPGLGDTAMYLCATSRGTAGGYTFGSGTRLTVV.

This sequence joins TRBV5-1 and TRBJ2-7; tentative D call: TRBD2 (5 bases). Germline V gene data show CDR1 as SGHRS and CDR2 as YFSETQ. V was trimmed by 8 bases and J by 1 base, leaving 16 bases between them. The CDR3 has 14 residues. In DNA, the CDR3 is TGCGCCAGTCGGGAAGCTCAGAATTCCTACGAGCAGTACTTC. Protein product: CASREAQNSYEQYF.